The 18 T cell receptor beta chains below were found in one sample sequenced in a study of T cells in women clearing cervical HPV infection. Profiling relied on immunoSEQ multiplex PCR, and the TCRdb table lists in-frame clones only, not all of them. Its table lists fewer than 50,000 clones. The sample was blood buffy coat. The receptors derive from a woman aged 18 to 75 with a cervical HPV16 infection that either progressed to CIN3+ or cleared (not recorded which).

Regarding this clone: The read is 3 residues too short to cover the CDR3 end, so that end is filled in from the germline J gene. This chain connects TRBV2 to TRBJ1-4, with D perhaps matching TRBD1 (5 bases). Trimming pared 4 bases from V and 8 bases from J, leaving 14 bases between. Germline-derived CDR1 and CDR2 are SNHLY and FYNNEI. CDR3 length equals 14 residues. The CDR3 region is CASSADIFLEKLFF. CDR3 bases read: TGTGCCAGCAGTGCGGACATATTTTTGGAAAAA.

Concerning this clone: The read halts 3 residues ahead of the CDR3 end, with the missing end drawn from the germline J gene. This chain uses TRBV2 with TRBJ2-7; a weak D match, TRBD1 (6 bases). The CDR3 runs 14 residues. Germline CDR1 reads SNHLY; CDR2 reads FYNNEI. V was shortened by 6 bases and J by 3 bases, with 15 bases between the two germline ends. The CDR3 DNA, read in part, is TGTGCCAGCAGCCACCGGGACACCATCTACGAG. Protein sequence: CASSHRDTIYE. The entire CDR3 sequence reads CASSHRDTIYEQYF.

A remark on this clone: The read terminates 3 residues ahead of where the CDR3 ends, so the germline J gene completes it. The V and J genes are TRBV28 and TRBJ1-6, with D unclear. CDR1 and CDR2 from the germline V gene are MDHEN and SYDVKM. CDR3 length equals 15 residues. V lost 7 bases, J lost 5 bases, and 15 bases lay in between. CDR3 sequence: CASTSPPVDNSPLHF. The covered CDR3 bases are TGTGCCAGCACCTCCCCCCCGGTCGATAATTCACCC.

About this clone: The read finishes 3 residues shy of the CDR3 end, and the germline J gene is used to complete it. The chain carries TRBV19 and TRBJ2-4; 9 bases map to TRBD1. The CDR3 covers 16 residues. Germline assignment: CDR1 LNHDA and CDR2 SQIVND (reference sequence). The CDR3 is CASSKNGPGQGSIQYF. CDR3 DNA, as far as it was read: TGTGCCAGTAGCAAAAACGGACCGGGACAGGGAAGTATT.

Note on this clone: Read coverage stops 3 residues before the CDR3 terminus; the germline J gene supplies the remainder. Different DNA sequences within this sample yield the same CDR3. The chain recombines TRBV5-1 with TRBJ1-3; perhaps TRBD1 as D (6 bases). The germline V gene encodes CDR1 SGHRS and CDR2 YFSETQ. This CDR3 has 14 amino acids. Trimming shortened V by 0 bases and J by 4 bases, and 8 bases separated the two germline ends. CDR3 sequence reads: CASSLEGVGNTIYF. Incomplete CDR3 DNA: TGCGCCAGCAGCTTGGAGGGGGTCGGAAACACC.

The sequenced part of the CDR3 DNA is TGCAGTGCTTGCCTTCACTACCCGAATTCACCC. It yields the protein CSACLHYPNSP. The entire CDR3 reads CSACLHYPNSPLHF. The chain has TRBV20-1 and TRBJ1-6; D remains ambiguous. Read coverage stops 3 residues before the CDR3 terminus; the germline J gene supplies the remainder. Trimming cost V 5 bases and J 7 bases, with 15 bases left between them. Germline loops: CDR1 DFQATT, CDR2 SNEGSKA (reference sequence). The CDR3 has 14 residues.

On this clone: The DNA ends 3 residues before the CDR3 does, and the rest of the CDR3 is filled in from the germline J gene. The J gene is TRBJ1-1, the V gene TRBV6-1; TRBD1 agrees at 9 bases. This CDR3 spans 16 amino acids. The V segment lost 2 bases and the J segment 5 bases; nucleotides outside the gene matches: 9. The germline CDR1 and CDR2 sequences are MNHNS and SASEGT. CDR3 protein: CASSEYRGRENTEAFF. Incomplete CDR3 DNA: TGTGCCAGCAGTGAATACAGGGGGCGGGAGAATACTGAA.

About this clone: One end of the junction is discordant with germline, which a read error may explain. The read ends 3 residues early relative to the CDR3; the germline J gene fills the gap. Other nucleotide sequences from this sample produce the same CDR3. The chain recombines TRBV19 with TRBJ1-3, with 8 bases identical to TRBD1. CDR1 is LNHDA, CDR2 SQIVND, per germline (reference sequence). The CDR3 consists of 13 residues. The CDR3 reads CASGTGSGNTIYF. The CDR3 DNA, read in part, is TGTGCCAGTGGGACAGGCTCTGGAAACACG.

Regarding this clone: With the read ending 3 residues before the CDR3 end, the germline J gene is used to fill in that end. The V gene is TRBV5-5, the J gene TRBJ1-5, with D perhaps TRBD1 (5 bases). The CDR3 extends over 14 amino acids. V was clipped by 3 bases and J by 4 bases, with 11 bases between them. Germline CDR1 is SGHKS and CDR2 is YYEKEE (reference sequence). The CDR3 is CASSSQVVNQPQHF. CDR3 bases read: TGTGCCAGCAGCTCACAGGTAGTTAATCAGCCC.

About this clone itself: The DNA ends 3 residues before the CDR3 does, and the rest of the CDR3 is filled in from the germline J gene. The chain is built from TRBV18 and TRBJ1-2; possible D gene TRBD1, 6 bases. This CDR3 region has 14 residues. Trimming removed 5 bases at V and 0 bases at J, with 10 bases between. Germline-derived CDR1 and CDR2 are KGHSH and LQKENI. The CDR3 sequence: CASSRQDTNYGYTF. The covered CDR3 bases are TGTGCCAGCTCAAGACAGGATACTAACTATGGC.

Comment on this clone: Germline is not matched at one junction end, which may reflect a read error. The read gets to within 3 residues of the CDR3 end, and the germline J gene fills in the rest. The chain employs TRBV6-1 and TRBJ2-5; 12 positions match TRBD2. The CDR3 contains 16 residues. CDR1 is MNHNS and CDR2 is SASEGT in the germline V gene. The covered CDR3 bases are TGTGCCAGCAGTGCCCACCTAGCGGGGGGGCAAGATACC. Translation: CASSAHLAGGQDT. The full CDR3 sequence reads CASSAHLAGGQDTQYF.

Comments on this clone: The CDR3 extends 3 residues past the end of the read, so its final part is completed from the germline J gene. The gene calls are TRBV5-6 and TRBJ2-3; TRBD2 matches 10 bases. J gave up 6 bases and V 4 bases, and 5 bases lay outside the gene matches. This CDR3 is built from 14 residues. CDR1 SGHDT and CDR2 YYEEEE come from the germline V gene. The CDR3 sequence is CASSTLTSGDTQYF. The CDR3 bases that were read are TGTGCCAGCAGCACCTTGACTAGCGGGGATACG.

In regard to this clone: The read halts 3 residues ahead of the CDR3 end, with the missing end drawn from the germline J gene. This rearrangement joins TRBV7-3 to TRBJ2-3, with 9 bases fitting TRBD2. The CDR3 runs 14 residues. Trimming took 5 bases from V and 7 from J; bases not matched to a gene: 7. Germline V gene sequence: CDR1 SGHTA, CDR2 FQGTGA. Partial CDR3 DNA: TGTGCCAGCAGCCATAGCGGGAGTGATTATACG. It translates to CASSHSGSDYT. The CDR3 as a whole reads CASSHSGSDYTQYF.

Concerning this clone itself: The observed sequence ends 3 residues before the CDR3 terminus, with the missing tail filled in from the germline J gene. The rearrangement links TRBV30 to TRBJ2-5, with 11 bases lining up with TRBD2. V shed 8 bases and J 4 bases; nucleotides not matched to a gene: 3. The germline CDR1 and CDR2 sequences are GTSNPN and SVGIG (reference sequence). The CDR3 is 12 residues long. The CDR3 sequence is CAATSGGETQYF. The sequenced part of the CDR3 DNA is TGTGCCGCCACTAGCGGGGGAGAGACC.

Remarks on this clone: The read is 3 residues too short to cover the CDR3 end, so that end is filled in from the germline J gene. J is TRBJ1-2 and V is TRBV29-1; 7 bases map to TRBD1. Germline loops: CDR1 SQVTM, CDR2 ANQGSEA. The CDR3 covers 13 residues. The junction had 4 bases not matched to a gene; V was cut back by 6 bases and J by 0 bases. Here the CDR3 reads CSVRDSSNYGYTF. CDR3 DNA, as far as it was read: TGCAGCGTCCGGGACAGCTCTAACTATGGC.

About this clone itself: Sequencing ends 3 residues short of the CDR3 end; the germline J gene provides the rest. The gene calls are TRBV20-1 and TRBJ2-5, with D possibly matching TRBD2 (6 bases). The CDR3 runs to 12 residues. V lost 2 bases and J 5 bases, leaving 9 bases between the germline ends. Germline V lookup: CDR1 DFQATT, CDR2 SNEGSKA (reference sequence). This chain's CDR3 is CSARPGDETQYF. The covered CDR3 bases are TGCAGTGCTAGACCGGGGGATGAGACC.

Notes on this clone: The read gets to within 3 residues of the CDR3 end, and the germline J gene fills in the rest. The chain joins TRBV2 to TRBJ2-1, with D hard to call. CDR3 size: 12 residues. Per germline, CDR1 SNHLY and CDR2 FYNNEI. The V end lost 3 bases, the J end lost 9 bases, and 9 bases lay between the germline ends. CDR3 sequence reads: CASSDEVREQFF. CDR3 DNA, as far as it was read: TGTGCCAGCAGTGATGAGGTACGTGAG.

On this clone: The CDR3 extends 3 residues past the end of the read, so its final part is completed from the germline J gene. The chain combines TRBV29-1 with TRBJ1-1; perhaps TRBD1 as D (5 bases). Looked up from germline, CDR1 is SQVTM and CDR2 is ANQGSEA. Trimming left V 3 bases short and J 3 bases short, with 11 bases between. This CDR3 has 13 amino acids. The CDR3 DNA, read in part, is TGCAGCGTTGAGCGGGGGTGGGACACTGAA. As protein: CSVERGWDTE. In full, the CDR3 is CSVERGWDTEAFF.